Listed here are 27 T cell receptor beta chains from one sample, sequenced in a study of T cells in Graves' hyperthyroidism and ophthalmopathy (dated by TCRdb to between 2019 and 2020). Libraries were constructed by multiplex PCR. Instrument on record: Illumina HiSeq 2000. The TCR beta CDR3 regions were amplified from the RNA transcripts. A first-round RT-PCR of the TCR CDR3 used the HTBI primer set with the Qiagen OneStep RT-PCR kit. TCRdb redid the processing of the public reads, applying fastp at Q25 and MiXCR, and retained in-frame beta chains. Identical CDR3 protein sequences are pooled into one entry, listed with their most common genes and DNA. The sample table records more than 600,000 distinct CDR3 sequences; about 16% of these occur just once. The ten biggest clones cover under 8.5% of the sample. Sequencing was done on a sample of blood. These receptors originate from a man in his late teens or twenties with Graves' hyperthyroidism.

CDR3 protein: CASTERGDTDTQYF. CDR3 in DNA: TGTGCCAGCACAGAGCGGGGCGACACAGATACGCAGTATTTT. This chain links TRBV9 with TRBJ2-3, with TRBD2 matching over 7 bases. CDR3 length: 14 residues. The germline CDR1 and CDR2 sequences are SGDLS and YYNGEE. With V trimmed by 6 bases and J by 2 bases, 6 bases remained unmatched.

This clonotype was detected many times. This chain uses TRBV28 with TRBJ2-5, with 7 bases lining up with TRBD2. Germline assignment: CDR1 MDHEN and CDR2 SYDVKM. Trimming took 6 bases from V and 8 from J; bases not matched to a gene: 12. The CDR3 consists of 14 residues. DNA for the CDR3: TGTGCCAGCAGGCCCGCCGGGACTAAAGTAACCCAGTACTTC. It is translated as CASRPAGTKVTQYF.

This sequence joins TRBV4-1 and TRBJ2-4; TRBD2 matches 10 bases. J lost 4 bases, V lost 3 bases, and 6 bases had no gene match. Germline V gene lookup returns CDR1 MGHRA and CDR2 YSYEKL. The CDR3 has 16 residues. CDR3 residues: CASSHPAGGAKNIQYF. CDR3 sequence (DNA): TGCGCCAGCAGCCACCCAGCGGGAGGGGCAAAAAACATTCAGTACTTC.

J is TRBJ1-1 and V is TRBV24-1, with D possibly TRBD1 on 5 matching bases. V lost 8 bases and J lost 3, with 12 bases in between. CDR3 length: 13 residues. Germline V gene data show CDR1 as KGHDR and CDR2 as SFDVKD. The DNA for the CDR3 is TGTGCCACCATGGGGGAGAGGGACACTGAAGCTTTCTTT. Amino acid sequence: CATMGERDTEAFF.

This clonotype was detected many times. The chain joins TRBV28 to TRBJ2-7, with 7 bases identical to TRBD1. CDR1 and CDR2 (germline): MDHEN, SYDVKM. CDR3 size: 14 residues. The V segment lost 5 bases and the J segment 2 bases; nucleotides outside the gene matches: 6. The CDR3 DNA sequence: TGTGCCAGCAGTCTAAGGGGGCTCACCTACGAGCAGTACTTC. Translated: CASSLRGLTYEQYF.

The chain has TRBV25-1 and TRBJ2-2; D remains ambiguous. V was cut by 8 bases and J by 6 bases, with 4 bases left in between. The CDR3 spans 10 residues. The germline gives CDR1 MGHDK, CDR2 SYGVNS. The CDR3 is CASFAGELFF. The CDR3 bases are TGTGCCAGCTTCGCCGGGGAGCTGTTTTTT. Full variable domain (remainder filled in from reference TRBV25-1 and TRBJ2-2): EADIYQTPRYLVIGTGKKITLECSQTMGHDKMYWYQQDPGMELHLIHYSYGVNSTEKGDLSSESTVSRIRTEHFPLTLESARPSHTSQYLCASFAGELFFGEGSRLTVL.

This clonotype was seen repeatedly, ten times or more. The rearrangement joins TRBV12-3 or TRBV12-4 to TRBJ2-7; 9 nucleotides line up with TRBD2. J was trimmed by 3 bases and V by 1 base; bases with no gene match: 1. This CDR3 is 14 amino acids long. CDR3 loop: CASSLVAGDYEQYF. Here the CDR3 DNA reads TGTGCCAGCAGTTTAGTAGCGGGAGACTACGAGCAGTACTTC.

This clonotype has at least ten counts. The chain employs TRBV28 and TRBJ2-7; 14 nucleotides match TRBD2. CDR1 and CDR2 from the germline V gene are MDHEN and SYDVKM. V dropped 6 bases and J dropped 6; count of bases not matched to a gene: 10. The CDR3 is made up of 16 amino acids. The CDR3 is CASRHKLGLAGAEQYF. The CDR3 bases are TGTGCCAGCAGACATAAGCTGGGACTAGCGGGAGCCGAGCAGTACTTC.

The genes are TRBV19 and TRBJ2-1; D may correspond to TRBD1 or TRBD2 (6 bases each). The CDR3 is 14 residues long. Trimming shortened V by 5 bases and J by 6 bases, and 14 bases separated the two germline ends. CDR1 is LNHDA and CDR2 is SQIVND in the germline V gene (reference sequence). CDR3 in amino acids: CASSSTGAPNEQFF. The CDR3 DNA follows: TGTGCCAGTAGTTCAACGGGGGCCCCCAATGAGCAGTTCTTC.

This chain links TRBV20-1 with TRBJ2-1; no definite D call. V gave up 2 bases and J gave up 0 bases, with 14 bases separating them. CDR1 DFQATT and CDR2 SNEGSKA come from the germline V gene (reference sequence). The CDR3 runs 16 residues. The chain's CDR3 is CSARRVGDNSYNEQFF. CDR3 nucleotide sequence: TGCAGTGCTAGACGTGTAGGAGACAACTCCTACAATGAGCAGTTCTTC.

This clonotype has a count of ten or more. This sequence joins TRBV6-2 or TRBV6-3 and TRBJ2-7, with TRBD2 as a possible D gene (6 bases). Trimming took 10 bases from V and 4 from J, leaving 20 bases between them. The CDR3 consists of 14 residues. Germline CDR1 MNHEY, CDR2 SVGEGT. Here the CDR3 DNA reads TGTGCCACCATGCCGGGACTTCCCCCTTACGAGCAGTACTTC. Amino acid sequence: CATMPGLPPYEQYF.

This clonotype was observed a few times. V is TRBV4-1 and J is TRBJ2-2; 10 nucleotides agree with TRBD1. The CDR3 loop spans 17 amino acids. V trimming: 4 bases; J trimming: 4 bases; junction bases outside the gene matches: 9. Germline values: CDR1 MGHRA, CDR2 YSYEKL. The CDR3 DNA reads TGCGCCAGCAGCCTAAGGGGGGGACAGGGGCGCACCGGGGAGCTGTTTTTT. It specifies CASSLRGGQGRTGELFF.

This rearrangement joins TRBV10-3 to TRBJ2-2; D unresolved. In germline, CDR1 is ENHRY, CDR2 SYGVKD. The CDR3 spans 18 residues. Trimming cost V 0 bases and J 0 bases, with 14 bases left between them. CDR3 sequence reads: CAISESGLGSSNTGELFF. In DNA, the CDR3 is TGTGCCATCAGTGAGTCGGGTCTGGGCAGCTCGAACACCGGGGAGCTGTTTTTT.

This clonotype was counted at least ten times. The rearrangement links TRBV18 to TRBJ2-3; 9 nucleotides agree with TRBD2. Germline CDR1 KGHSH, CDR2 LQKENI. After removal of 3 bases from V and 2 bases from J, the junction contained 6 bases not matched to a gene. The CDR3 has 16 amino acids. The CDR3 nucleotides are TGTGCCAGCTCACCGCGGGCTAGCGGGGCCACAGATACGCAGTATTTT. Translated, it gives CASSPRASGATDTQYF.

V and J are TRBV4-1 and TRBJ2-3; D perhaps matches TRBD2 (6 bases). Trimming took off 4 bases at V and 1 base at J, with 12 bases between the two ends. In germline, CDR1 is MGHRA, CDR2 YSYEKL. CDR3 length: 15 amino acids. The CDR3 bases are TGCGCCAGCAGCCCGGGACTTGTCGGCACAGATACGCAGTATTTT. It codes for CASSPGLVGTDTQYF.

This clonotype was seen repeatedly, ten times or more. The chain employs TRBV20-1 and TRBJ2-1; no definite D call. CDR3 length equals 10 residues. Trimming removed 4 bases at V and 4 bases at J, with 2 bases between. Germline-derived CDR1 and CDR2 are DFQATT and SNEGSKA (reference sequence). The CDR3 sequence: CSANYNEQFF. The CDR3 DNA is TGCAGTGCTAATTACAATGAGCAGTTCTTC.

This clonotype was seen more than once but under ten times. The rearrangement joins TRBV7-3 to TRBJ2-1; 9 nucleotides line up with TRBD2. The CDR3 is made up of 14 amino acids. CDR1 is SGHTA and CDR2 is FQGTGA in the germline V gene. V dropped 2 bases and J dropped 9; count of bases not matched to a gene: 5. The CDR3 DNA reads TGTGCCAGCAGCTTAGAAAGCGGGAGGACTGAGCAGTTCTTC. Amino acids: CASSLESGRTEQFF.

CDR3 protein: CASSRGRAGTGELFF. As DNA, the CDR3 is TGTGCCAGCAGTCGCGGGAGGGCGGGCACCGGGGAGCTGTTTTTT. The gene calls are TRBV6-1 and TRBJ2-2; 9 bases line up with TRBD2. J was trimmed by 4 bases and V by 5 bases; bases with no gene match: 5. Germline V gene lookup returns CDR1 MNHNS and CDR2 SASEGT. This CDR3 comprises 15 residues.

V gene TRBV6-1 combines with J gene TRBJ1-2; D remains ambiguous. Germline loops: CDR1 MNHNS, CDR2 SASEGT. V was cut by 0 bases and J by 3 bases, with 11 bases left in between. The CDR3 covers 15 residues. CDR3 bases: TGTGCCAGCAGTGAAGCGGCCCCCCCCGACTATGGCTACACCTTC. Amino acid sequence: CASSEAAPPDYGYTF.

This clonotype was recorded many times. The chain is built from TRBV28 and TRBJ2-3, with 11 bases matching TRBD1. The CDR3 extends over 18 amino acids. CDR1 and CDR2 from the germline V gene are MDHEN and SYDVKM. Trimming at V came to 6 bases and at J to 5 bases, leaving 16 bases not matched to a gene. CDR3 sequence: CASRSPSPRTGGGDTQYF. The CDR3 DNA sequence: TGTGCCAGCAGATCCCCCTCCCCTAGGACAGGGGGCGGAGATACGCAGTATTTT.

This clonotype was found a few times. CDR3 nucleotide sequence: TGTGCCAGTATTGAGTCGGACAGAGGCGACCGTGGCTACACCTTC. It yields the protein CASIESDRGDRGYTF. The chain recombines TRBV19 with TRBJ1-2; D is possibly TRBD1 (6 bases). Trimming pared 7 bases from V and 7 bases from J, leaving 22 bases between. The length of the CDR3 is 15 residues. Germline loops: CDR1 LNHDA, CDR2 SQIVND (reference sequence).

The V gene is TRBV29-1, the J gene TRBJ1-2; a possible D gene is TRBD1 (6 bases). There are 12 residues in the CDR3. Germline CDR1 reads SQVTM; CDR2 reads ANQGSEA. The ends were cut back, 4 bases at V and 7 bases at J, with 13 bases in the middle. CDR3 loop: CSVGQGLTGYTF. The CDR3 DNA is TGCAGCGTTGGTCAGGGGCTAACTGGCTACACCTTC.

There are many counts of this clonotype. The CDR3 sequence: CATSDSLGTSTRDEQFF. The DNA for the CDR3 is TGTGCCACCAGTGATTCTCTCGGGACTAGCACCAGGGATGAGCAGTTCTTC. This chain connects TRBV24-1 to TRBJ2-1, with 9 bases matching TRBD2. CDR1 is KGHDR, CDR2 SFDVKD, per germline. V dropped 2 bases and J dropped 8; count of bases not matched to a gene: 12. This CDR3 region has 17 residues.

The chain carries TRBV9 and TRBJ2-7, with 7 bases matching TRBD2. CDR3 size: 15 residues. V trimming: 5 bases; J trimming: 5 bases; junction bases outside the gene matches: 13. Germline V CDR1 and CDR2: SGDLS, YYNGEE. CDR3 nucleotides: TGTGCCAGCAGTTCTAACGGCGGGACTAACAACGAGCAGTACTTC. Translated: CASSSNGGTNNEQYF.

V gene TRBV15 combines with J gene TRBJ1-4; D not resolved. CDR3 length: 13 amino acids. V lost 0 bases to trimming and J lost 8 bases, with 7 bases between them. Germline CDR1 is LNHNV and CDR2 is YYDKDF (reference sequence). DNA for the CDR3: TGTGCCACCAGCAGAGATCCCTACGAAAAACTGTTTTTT. Translated, it gives CATSRDPYEKLFF. Complete variable domain (other parts from reference TRBV15 and TRBJ1-4): DAMVIQNPRYQVTQFGKPVTLSCSQTLNHNVMYWYQQKSSQAPKLLFHYYDKDFNNEADTPDNFQSRRPNTSFCFLDIRSPGLGDTAMYLCATSRDPYEKLFFGSGTQLSVL.

V and J are TRBV6-5 and TRBJ1-1, with D possibly TRBD1 on 6 matching bases. Trimming left V 1 base short and J 6 bases short, with 12 bases between. This CDR3 spans 14 amino acids. Per the germline V gene, CDR1 is MNHEY and CDR2 is SVGAGI. CDR3 amino acids: CASSYYGAGAEAFF. CDR3 DNA sequence: TGTGCCAGCAGTTACTATGGGGCAGGGGCTGAAGCTTTCTTT.

The rearrangement joins TRBV7-8 to TRBJ2-2; D not resolved. This CDR3 spans 16 amino acids. Between the trimmed V and J ends, which lost 5 bases and 1 base, there was a span of 14 bases. CDR1 and CDR2 from the germline V gene are SGHVS and FQNEAQ. CDR3 sequence reads: CASSPRPSLNTGELFF. The CDR3 DNA follows: TGTGCCAGCAGCCCTAGACCGAGCTTGAACACCGGGGAGCTGTTTTTT.